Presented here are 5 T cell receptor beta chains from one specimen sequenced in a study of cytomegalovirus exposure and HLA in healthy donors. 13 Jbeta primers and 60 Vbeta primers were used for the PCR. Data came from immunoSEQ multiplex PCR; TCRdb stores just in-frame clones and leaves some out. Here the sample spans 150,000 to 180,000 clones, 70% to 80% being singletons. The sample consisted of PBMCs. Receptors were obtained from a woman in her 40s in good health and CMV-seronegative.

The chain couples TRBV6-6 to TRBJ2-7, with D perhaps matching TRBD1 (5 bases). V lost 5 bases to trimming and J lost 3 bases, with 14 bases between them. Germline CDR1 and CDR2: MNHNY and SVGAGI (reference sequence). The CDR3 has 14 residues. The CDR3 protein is CASSEETELYEQYF. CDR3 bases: TGTGCCAGCAGTGAGGAGACAGAGCTCTACGAGCAGTACTTC.

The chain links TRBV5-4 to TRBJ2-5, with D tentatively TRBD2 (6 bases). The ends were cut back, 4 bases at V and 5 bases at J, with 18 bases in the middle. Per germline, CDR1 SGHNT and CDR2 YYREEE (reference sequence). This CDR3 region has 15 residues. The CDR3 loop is CASSPLTSEAETQYF. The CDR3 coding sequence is TGTGCCAGCAGCCCCTTGACTAGTGAGGCGGAGACCCAGTACTTC.

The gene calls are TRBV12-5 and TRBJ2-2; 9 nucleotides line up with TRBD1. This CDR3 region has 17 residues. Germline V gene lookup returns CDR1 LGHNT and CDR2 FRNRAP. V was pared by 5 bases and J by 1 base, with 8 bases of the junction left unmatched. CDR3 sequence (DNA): TGTGCTAGTGGTATACCTACAGGGGGCCTGAACACCGGGGAGCTGTTTTTT. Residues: CASGIPTGGLNTGELFF.

The CDR3 loop is CASNTGDSDTQYF. The CDR3 DNA reads TGTGCCAGTAACACGGGGGATTCAGATACGCAGTATTTT. This chain uses TRBV19 with TRBJ2-3, with D possibly TRBD2 on 6 matching bases. Trimming took 7 bases from V and 4 from J, leaving 12 bases between them. The germline V gene encodes CDR1 LNHDA and CDR2 SQIVND (reference sequence). The CDR3 runs to 13 residues.

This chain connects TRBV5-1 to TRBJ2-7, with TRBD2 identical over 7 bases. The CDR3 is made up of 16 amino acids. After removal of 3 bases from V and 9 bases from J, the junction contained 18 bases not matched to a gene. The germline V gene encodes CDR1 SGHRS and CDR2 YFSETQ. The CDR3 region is CASSSWGGWESDGQYF. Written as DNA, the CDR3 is TGCGCCAGCAGCTCCTGGGGGGGGTGGGAGTCCGACGGGCAGTACTTC.